This T cell receptor beta chain was documented in a study of cytomegalovirus exposure and HLA in healthy donors. In the study overall: HLA-typed donors were the source of around 87 million unique TCRs, which an early data release held.

Findings of the study overall: In a later analysis, a genetic analysis reported fewer productive-TCR N-insertions in an Asian-associated ancestry cluster than the cohort average. What TCR beta sequences reportedly achieved was accurate prediction of HLA-A and HLA-B alleles in most subjects. An analysis done earlier found most TCR beta V segments productive about 87% or about 30% of the time.

Germline-derived CDR1 and CDR2 are MGHRA and YSYEKL. V was shortened by 1 base and J by 4 bases, with 13 bases between the two germline ends. This CDR3 is built from 15 residues. Details on this clone: Its antigen is not known. Additional DNA sequences in this sample encode the identical CDR3.

The PCR employed 60 Vbeta primers together with 13 Jbeta primers. Profiling relied on immunoSEQ multiplex PCR, and the TCRdb table lists in-frame clones only, not all of them. The sample consists of 180,000 or so clones, approximately 86% of them appearing once. The receptor was isolated from a woman aged 25 to 39 in good health and CMV-seronegative. This rearrangement joins TRBV4-1 to TRBJ1-2, with D unclear. Sequenced material: PBMCs. The CDR3 DNA follows: TGCGCCAGCAGCCAAGTCGGCAGGCCTTTCTATGGCTACACCTTC. Translated, it gives CASSQVGRPFYGYTF.